A selection of T cell receptor beta chains follows, all from one sample in a study of long-term antiretroviral therapy in people with HIV. Clones were read by immunoSEQ multiplex PCR, and TCRdb kept only the in-frame ones, dropping some. Of around 15,000 clones in the sample, 88% were seen once. Specimen: unsorted PBMCs, collected 6.9 years after starting antiretroviral therapy. The receptors here all came from a man in his fifties or sixties with HIV. Both conserved end residues are part of each CDR3. Each record gives: J gene, clone size, V gene, D gene, CDR3 length, CDR3 protein, CDR3 DNA. The D gene is left open where the match is weak. Size is omitted from some rows. Given values are once, few, many or a class for expanded clones.

>TRBJ2-2|-|TRBV5-1|-|14
CASSLAGFTGELFF
TGCGCCAGCAGCTTGGCCGGGTTCACCGGGGAGCTGTTTTTT
>TRBJ1-3|-|TRBV5-1|-|13
CASSLAEGNTIYF
TGCGCCAGCAGCTTGGCGGAAGGAAACACTATATATTTT
>TRBJ2-7|once|TRBV7-6|TRBD1|16
CASSLASGTGGYEQYF
TGTGCCAGCAGCTTAGCGTCGGGGACAGGGGGTTACGAGCAGTACTTC
>TRBJ2-3|-|TRBV19|-|15
CASRVGAVDTDTQYF
TGTGCCAGTAGAGTAGGGGCGGTGGACACAGATACGCAGTATTTT
>TRBJ1-5|-|TRBV28|-|17
CASSLGTSGTYNQPQHF
TGTGCCAGCAGTCTTGGGACCTCCGGGACTTACAATCAGCCCCAGCATTTT
>TRBJ1-4|-|TRBV19|-|14
CASSPRQGGEKLFF
TGTGCCAGTAGTCCTCGGCAGGGAGGTGAAAAACTGTTTTTT
>TRBJ1-4|-|TRBV11-2|TRBD1|16
CASSFGQGQGKEKLFF
TGTGCCAGCAGCTTCGGTCAGGGACAGGGGAAGGAAAAACTGTTTTTT
>TRBJ2-6|-|TRBV9|-|15
CASSTQKGGANVLTF
TGTGCCAGCAGCACCCAAAAAGGGGGGGCCAACGTCCTGACTTTC
>TRBJ2-1|-|TRBV5-1|TRBD2|17
CASSPGTSGRGNNEQFF
TGCGCCAGCAGCCCTGGGACTAGCGGGAGGGGGAACAATGAGCAGTTCTTC
>TRBJ1-5|-|TRBV27|-|15
CASSSGPPSNQPQHF
TGTGCCAGCAGTTCTGGTCCCCCTAGCAATCAGCCCCAGCATTTT
>TRBJ1-1|medium-sized|TRBV15|TRBD1|16
CATRGAGGKMNTEAFF
TGTGCCACCAGAGGCGCAGGGGGAAAGATGAACACTGAAGCTTTCTTT
>TRBJ2-2|-|TRBV5-1|-|14
CASSRKSGNGELFF
TGCGCCAGCAGCCGAAAGTCCGGAAACGGGGAGCTGTTTTTT
>TRBJ2-3|-|TRBV29-1|TRBD2|14
CSVPTSGSTDTQYF
TGCAGCGTTCCGACTAGCGGGAGCACAGATACGCAGTATTTT
>TRBJ1-5|-|TRBV7-3|-|13
CASSFGSNQPQHF
TGTGCCAGCAGCTTCGGTAGCAATCAGCCCCAGCATTTT
>TRBJ2-3|-|TRBV6-5|TRBD2|16
CASSYTGTSGTDTQYF
TGTGCCAGCAGTTACACCGGGACTAGCGGCACAGATACGCAGTATTTT
>TRBJ2-7|-|TRBV27|TRBD2|15
CASTLLAGEGLEQYF
TGTGCCAGCACCCTCCTGGCGGGAGAGGGGCTCGAGCAGTACTTC
>TRBJ1-3|-|TRBV9|-|15
CASSVEGGSGNTIYF
TGTGCCAGCAGCGTAGAAGGTGGGTCTGGAAACACCATATATTTT
>TRBJ1-4|-|TRBV4-3|-|16
CASSQGRGGLNEKLFF
TGCGCCAGCAGCCAAGGGCGGGGCGGGCTGAATGAAAAACTGTTTTTT
>TRBJ1-3|-|TRBV10-2|-|14
CASSDSISGNTIYF
TGCGCCAGCAGTGACTCTATCTCTGGAAACACCATATATTTT
>TRBJ1-1|-|TRBV10-2|-|13
CASRDGTNTEAFF
TGCGCCAGCAGGGACGGGACGAACACTGAAGCTTTCTTT
>TRBJ1-3|-|TRBV7-6|TRBD1|16
CASSLFQGAAGNTIYF
TGTGCCAGCAGCTTATTCCAGGGGGCTGCCGGAAACACCATATATTTT
>TRBJ1-1|-|TRBV29-1|TRBD1|14
CSVQPGGPNTEAFF
TGCAGCGTACAACCAGGGGGACCGAACACTGAAGCTTTCTTT
>TRBJ2-2|-|TRBV4-3|TRBD2|16
CASSQATSGRTGELFF
TGCGCCAGCAGCCAAGCGACTAGCGGGAGGACCGGGGAGCTGTTTTTT
>TRBJ2-7|once|TRBV7-2|-|15
CASSLEGFSSYEQYF
TGTGCCAGCAGCTTAGAAGGGTTCTCCTCCTACGAGCAGTACTTC
>TRBJ2-1|-|TRBV7-9|-|14
CASSLISSDNEQFF
TGTGCCAGCAGCTTAATCTCGTCAGACAATGAGCAGTTCTTC
>TRBJ1-4|-|TRBV9|-|12
CASSGELGELFF
TGTGCCAGCAGCGGGGAGTTGGGGGAACTGTTTTTT
>TRBJ1-2|-|TRBV29-1|TRBD1|14
CSAKLGQGSYGYTF
TGCAGCGCCAAATTGGGACAGGGTTCCTATGGCTACACCTTC
>TRBJ2-2|-|TRBV9|-|18
CASSVEWRQGGFTGELFF
TGTGCCAGCAGCGTAGAATGGAGGCAGGGAGGTTTCACCGGGGAGCTGTTTTTT
>TRBJ2-1|-|TRBV5-1|TRBD1|15
CASSSRGTGHNEQFF
TGCGCCAGCAGCTCCCGGGGGACAGGGCACAATGAGCAGTTCTTC
>TRBJ2-5|-|TRBV5-1|-|16
CASSPYISVTQETQYF
TGCGCCAGCAGTCCTTATATTTCGGTAACCCAAGAGACCCAGTACTTC
>TRBJ2-3|-|TRBV27|-|15
CASSLGRVSTDTQYF
TGTGCCAGCAGTTTGGGCAGGGTTAGCACAGATACGCAGTATTTT
>TRBJ1-4|-|TRBV30|-|15
CAWSEGVGANEKLFF
TGTGCCTGGAGTGAAGGGGTCGGGGCTAATGAAAAACTGTTTTTT
>TRBJ1-1|-|TRBV7-9|-|12
CASSLYTTEAFF
TGTGCCAGCAGCTTATATACCACTGAAGCTTTCTTT
>TRBJ2-2|-|TRBV6-6|TRBD1|15
CASSYGTGPGGELFF
TGTGCCAGCAGTTACGGGACAGGGCCGGGCGGGGAGCTGTTTTTT
>TRBJ2-5|-|TRBV9|-|14
CASSVGTVKETQYF
TGTGCCAGCAGCGTGGGAACAGTTAAAGAGACCCAGTACTTC
>TRBJ2-1|-|TRBV6-6|-|12
CASSYSMYEQFF
TGTGCCAGCAGTTACTCGATGTATGAGCAGTTCTTC
>TRBJ1-1|-|TRBV7-9|TRBD1|15
CASSLEQGQHYEAFF
TGTGCCAGCAGCTTAGAACAGGGGCAACATTATGAAGCTTTCTTT
>TRBJ2-3|-|TRBV4-3|-|14
CASSPDRDTDTQYF
TGCGCCAGCAGCCCCGACCGGGACACAGATACGCAGTATTTT
>TRBJ2-7|-|TRBV5-1|-|13
CASAYGQSYEQYF
TGCGCCAGCGCGTACGGACAGAGCTACGAGCAGTACTTC
>TRBJ1-3|-|TRBV20-1|-|11
CSARDGNTIYF
TGCAGTGCTAGAGATGGAAACACCATATATTTT
>TRBJ2-1|few|TRBV15|TRBD2|16
CATTRTPGGSIGEQFF
TGTGCCACCACCAGGACCCCGGGCGGGAGCATCGGTGAGCAGTTCTTC
>TRBJ1-1|-|TRBV7-3|TRBD1|15
CASSLGTGLGTEAFF
TGTGCCAGCAGCTTAGGGACAGGGTTGGGCACTGAAGCTTTCTTT
>TRBJ1-2|-|TRBV27|-|14
CASSPRDLIYGYTF
TGTGCCAGCAGTCCGAGGGACCTTATCTATGGCTACACCTTC
>TRBJ2-1|-|TRBV5-1|TRBD1|17
CASSLVGDRGLYNEQFF
TGCGCCAGCAGCTTGGTAGGGGACAGGGGGCTCTACAATGAGCAGTTCTTC
>TRBJ2-5|-|TRBV4-2|TRBD2|17
CASSQDRSSGRGETQYF
TGTGCCAGCAGCCAAGATCGGTCTAGCGGGAGGGGAGAGACCCAGTACTTC
>TRBJ2-5|-|TRBV7-2|TRBD2|15
CASKLRERSQETQYF
TGTGCCAGCAAATTGCGGGAGCGTTCCCAAGAGACCCAGTACTTC
>TRBJ1-5|-|TRBV2|TRBD1|17
CASSATGGADSNQPQHF
TGTGCCAGCAGTGCTACAGGGGGCGCGGATAGCAATCAGCCCCAGCATTTT
>TRBJ2-7|-|TRBV28|-|14
CASSFASEAYEQYF
TGTGCCAGCAGTTTCGCTTCAGAGGCCTACGAGCAGTACTTC
>TRBJ2-1|-|TRBV7-8|-|13
CASSLGNLAEQFF
TGTGCCAGCAGCTTAGGAAATCTAGCTGAGCAGTTCTTC